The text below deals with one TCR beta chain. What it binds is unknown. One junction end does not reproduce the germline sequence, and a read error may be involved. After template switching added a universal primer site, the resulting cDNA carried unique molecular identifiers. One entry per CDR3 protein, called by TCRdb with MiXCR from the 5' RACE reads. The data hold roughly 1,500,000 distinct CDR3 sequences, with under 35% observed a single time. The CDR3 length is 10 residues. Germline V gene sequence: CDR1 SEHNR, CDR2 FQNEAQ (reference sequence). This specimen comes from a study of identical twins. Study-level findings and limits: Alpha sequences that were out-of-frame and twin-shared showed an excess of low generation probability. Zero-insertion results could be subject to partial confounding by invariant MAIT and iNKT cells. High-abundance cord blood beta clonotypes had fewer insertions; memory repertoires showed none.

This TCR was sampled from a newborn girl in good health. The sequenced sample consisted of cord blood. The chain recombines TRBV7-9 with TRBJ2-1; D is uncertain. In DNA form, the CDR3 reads TGTTCCAGCACCCAAGATGAGCAGTTCTTC. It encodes CSSTQDEQFF. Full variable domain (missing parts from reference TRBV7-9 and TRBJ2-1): DTGVSQNPRHKITKRGQNVTFRCDPISEHNRLYWYRQTLGQGPEFLTYFQNEAQLEKSRLLSDRFSAERPKGSFSTLEIQRTEQGDSAMYLCSSTQDEQFFGPGTRLTVL.